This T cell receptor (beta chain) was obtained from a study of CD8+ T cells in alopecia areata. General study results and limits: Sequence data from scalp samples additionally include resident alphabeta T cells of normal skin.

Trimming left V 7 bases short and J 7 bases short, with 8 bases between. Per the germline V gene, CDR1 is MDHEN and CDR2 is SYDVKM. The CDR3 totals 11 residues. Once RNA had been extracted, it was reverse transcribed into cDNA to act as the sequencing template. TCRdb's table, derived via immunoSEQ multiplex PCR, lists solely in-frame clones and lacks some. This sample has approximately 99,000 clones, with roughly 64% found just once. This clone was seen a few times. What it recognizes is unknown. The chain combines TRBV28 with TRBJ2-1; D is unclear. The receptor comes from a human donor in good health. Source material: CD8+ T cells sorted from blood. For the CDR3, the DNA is TGTGCCAGCAACGCTGGGAATGAGCAGTTCTTC. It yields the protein CASNAGNEQFF.